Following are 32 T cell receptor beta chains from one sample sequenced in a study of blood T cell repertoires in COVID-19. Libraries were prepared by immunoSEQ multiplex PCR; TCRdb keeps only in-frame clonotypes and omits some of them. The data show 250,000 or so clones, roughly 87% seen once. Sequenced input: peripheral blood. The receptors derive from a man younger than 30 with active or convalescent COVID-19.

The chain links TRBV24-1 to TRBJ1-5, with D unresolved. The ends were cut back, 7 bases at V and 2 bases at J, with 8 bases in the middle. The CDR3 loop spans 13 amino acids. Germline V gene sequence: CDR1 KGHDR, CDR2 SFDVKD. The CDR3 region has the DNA TGTGCCACCAGCGGTCGTGGCAATCAGCCCCAGCATTTT. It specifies CATSGRGNQPQHF.

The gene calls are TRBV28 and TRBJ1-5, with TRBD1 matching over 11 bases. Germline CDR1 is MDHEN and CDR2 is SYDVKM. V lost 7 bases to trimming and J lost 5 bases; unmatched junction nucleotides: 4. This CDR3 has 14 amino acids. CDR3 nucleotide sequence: TGTGCCAGCACGGACAGGGGGCCCGATCAGCCCCAGCATTTT. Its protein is CASTDRGPDQPQHF.

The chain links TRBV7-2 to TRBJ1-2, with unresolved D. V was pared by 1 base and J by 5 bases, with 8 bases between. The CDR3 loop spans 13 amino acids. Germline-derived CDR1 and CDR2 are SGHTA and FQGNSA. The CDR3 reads CASSLGSYYGYTF. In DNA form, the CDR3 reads TGTGCCAGCAGCTTAGGTTCCTATTATGGCTACACCTTC.

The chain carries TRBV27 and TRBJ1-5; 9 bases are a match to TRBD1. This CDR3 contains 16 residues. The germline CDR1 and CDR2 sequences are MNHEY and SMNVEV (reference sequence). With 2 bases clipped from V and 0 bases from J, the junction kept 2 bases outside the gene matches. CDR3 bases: TGTGCCAGCAGTTTACTGGGACAGGGTAGCAATCAGCCCCAGCATTTT. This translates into CASSLLGQGSNQPQHF.

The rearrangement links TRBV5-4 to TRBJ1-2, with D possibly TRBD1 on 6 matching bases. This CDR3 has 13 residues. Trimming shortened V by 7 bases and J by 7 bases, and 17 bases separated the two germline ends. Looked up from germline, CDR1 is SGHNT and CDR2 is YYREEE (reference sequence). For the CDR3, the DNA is TGTGCCAGCGGACACGGACAGCTCTCTGGCTACACCTTC. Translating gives CASGHGQLSGYTF.

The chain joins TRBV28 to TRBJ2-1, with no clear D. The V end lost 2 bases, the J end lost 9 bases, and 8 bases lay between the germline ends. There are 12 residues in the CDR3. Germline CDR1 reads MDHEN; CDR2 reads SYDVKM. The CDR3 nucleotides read TGTGCCAGCAGTTTAACGGAGATTGAGCAGTTCTTC. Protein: CASSLTEIEQFF. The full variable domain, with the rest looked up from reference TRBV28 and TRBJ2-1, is DVKVTQSSRYLVKRTGEKVFLECVQDMDHENMFWYRQDPGLGLRLIYFSYDVKMKEKGDIPEGYSVSREKKERFSLILESASTNQTSMYLCASSLTEIEQFFGPGTRLTVL.

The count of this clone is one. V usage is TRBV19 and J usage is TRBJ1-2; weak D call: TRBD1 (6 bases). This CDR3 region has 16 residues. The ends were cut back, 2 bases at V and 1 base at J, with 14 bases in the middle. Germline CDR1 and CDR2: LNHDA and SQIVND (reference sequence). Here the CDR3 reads CASSIRLPGVNYGYTF. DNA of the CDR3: TGTGCCAGTAGTATACGACTCCCAGGGGTTAACTATGGCTACACCTTC. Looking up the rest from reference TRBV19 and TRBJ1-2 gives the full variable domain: DGGITQSPKYLFRKEGQNVTLSCEQNLNHDAMYWYRQDPGQGLRLIYYSQIVNDFQKGDIAEGYSVSREKKESFPLTVTSAQKNPTAFYLCASSIRLPGVNYGYTFGSGTRLTVV.

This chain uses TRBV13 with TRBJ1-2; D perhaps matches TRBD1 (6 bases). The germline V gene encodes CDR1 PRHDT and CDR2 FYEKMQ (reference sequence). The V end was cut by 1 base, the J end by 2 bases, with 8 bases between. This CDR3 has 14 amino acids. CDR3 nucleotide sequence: TGTGCCAGCAGCTTAGCGGGGGGCAACTATGGCTACACCTTC. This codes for CASSLAGGNYGYTF.

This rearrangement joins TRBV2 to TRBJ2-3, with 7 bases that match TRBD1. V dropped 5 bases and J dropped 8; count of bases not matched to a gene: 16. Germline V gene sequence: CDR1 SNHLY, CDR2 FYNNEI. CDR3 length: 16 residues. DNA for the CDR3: TGTGCCAGCAGTCCTTTGGGCGGACAGGATAGTGTTACGCAGTATTTT. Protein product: CASSPLGGQDSVTQYF.

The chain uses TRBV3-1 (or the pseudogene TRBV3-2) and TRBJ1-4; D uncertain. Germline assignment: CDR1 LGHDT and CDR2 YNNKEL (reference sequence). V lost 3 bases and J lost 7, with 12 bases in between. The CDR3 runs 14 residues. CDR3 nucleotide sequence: TGTGCCAGCAGCCAGTGGGCCTTGGGTGAAAAACTGTTTTTT. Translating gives CASSQWALGEKLFF.

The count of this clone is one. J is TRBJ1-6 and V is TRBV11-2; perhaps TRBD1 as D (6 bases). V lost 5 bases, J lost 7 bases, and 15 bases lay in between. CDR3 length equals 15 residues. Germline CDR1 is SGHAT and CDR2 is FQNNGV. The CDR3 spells CASSVRTVGNSPLHF. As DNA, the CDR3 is TGTGCCAGCAGCGTACGGACAGTTGGGAATTCACCCCTCCACTTT. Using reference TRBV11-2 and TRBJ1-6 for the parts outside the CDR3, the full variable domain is EAGVAQSPRYKIIEKRQSVAFWCNPISGHATLYWYQQILGQGPKLLIQFQNNGVVDDSQLPKDRFSAERLKGVDSTLKIQPAKLEDSAVYLCASSVRTVGNSPLHFGNGTRLTVT.

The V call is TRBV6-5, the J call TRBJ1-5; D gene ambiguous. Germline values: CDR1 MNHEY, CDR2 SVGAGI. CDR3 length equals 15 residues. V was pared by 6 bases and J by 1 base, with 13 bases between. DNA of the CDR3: TGTGCCAGCAGACCCTCGCCGGGGAGCAATCAGCCCCAGCATTTT. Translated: CASRPSPGSNQPQHF.

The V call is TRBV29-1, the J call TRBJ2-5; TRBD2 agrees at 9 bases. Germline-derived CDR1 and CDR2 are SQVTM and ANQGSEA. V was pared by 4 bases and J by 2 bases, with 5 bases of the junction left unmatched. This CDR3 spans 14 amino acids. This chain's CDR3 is CSVGLAGLQETQYF. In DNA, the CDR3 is TGCAGCGTTGGCCTAGCGGGATTACAAGAGACCCAGTACTTC.

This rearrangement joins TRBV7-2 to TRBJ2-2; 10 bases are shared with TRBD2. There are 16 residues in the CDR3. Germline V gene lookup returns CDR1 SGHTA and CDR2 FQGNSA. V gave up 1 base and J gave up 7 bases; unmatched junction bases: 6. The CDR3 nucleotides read TGTGCCAGCAGCTTAGTGAGCGGGGGGGCAGGCGGGGAGCTGTTTTTT. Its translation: CASSLVSGGAGGELFF.

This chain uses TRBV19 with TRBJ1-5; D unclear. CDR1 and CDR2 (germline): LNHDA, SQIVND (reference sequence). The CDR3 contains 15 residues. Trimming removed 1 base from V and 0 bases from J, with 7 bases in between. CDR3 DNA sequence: TGTGCCAGTAGTATAGGTTGGGCTAGCAATCAGCCCCAGCATTTT. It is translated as CASSIGWASNQPQHF.

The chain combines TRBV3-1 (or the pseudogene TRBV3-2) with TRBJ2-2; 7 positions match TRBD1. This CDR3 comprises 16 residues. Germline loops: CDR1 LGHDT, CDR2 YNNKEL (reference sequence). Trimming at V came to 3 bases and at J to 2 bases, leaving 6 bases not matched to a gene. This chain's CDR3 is CASSQAGTDNTGELFF. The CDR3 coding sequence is TGTGCCAGCAGCCAGGCCGGGACAGACAACACCGGGGAGCTGTTTTTT.

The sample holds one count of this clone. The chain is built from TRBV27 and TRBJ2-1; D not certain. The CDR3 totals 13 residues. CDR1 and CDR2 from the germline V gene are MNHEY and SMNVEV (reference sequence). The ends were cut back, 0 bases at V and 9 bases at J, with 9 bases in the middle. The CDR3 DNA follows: TGTGCCAGCAGTTTATCTAGGAGTCTTGAGCAGTTCTTC. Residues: CASSLSRSLEQFF.

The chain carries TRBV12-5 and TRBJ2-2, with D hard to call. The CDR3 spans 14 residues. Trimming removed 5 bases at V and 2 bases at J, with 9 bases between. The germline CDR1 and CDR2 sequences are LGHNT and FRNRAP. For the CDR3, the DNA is TGTGCTAGTGGTGTGCGACTTAACACCGGGGAGCTGTTTTTT. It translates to CASGVRLNTGELFF. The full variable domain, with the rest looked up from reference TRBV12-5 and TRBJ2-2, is DARVTQTPRHKVTEMGQEVTMRCQPILGHNTVFWYRQTMMQGLELLAYFRNRAPLDDSGMPKDRFSAEMPDATLATLKIQPSEPRDSAVYFCASGVRLNTGELFFGEGSRLTVL.

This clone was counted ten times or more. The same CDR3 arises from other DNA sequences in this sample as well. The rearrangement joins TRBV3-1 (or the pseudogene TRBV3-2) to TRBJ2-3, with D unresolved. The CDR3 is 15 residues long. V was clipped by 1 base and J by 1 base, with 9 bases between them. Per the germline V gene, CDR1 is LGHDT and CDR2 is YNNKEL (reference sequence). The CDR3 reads CASSQVGSGTDTQYF. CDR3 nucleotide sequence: TGTGCCAGCAGCCAAGTCGGGTCGGGCACAGATACGCAGTATTTT.

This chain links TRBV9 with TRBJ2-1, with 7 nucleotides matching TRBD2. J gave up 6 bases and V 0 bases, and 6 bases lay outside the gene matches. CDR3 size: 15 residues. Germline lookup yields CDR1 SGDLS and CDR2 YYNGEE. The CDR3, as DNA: TGTGCCAGCAGCGTAGGAGCTAGCGGCGCCAATGAGCAGTTCTTC. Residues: CASSVGASGANEQFF. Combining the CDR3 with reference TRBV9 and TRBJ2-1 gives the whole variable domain DSGVTQTPKHLITATGQRVTLRCSPRSGDLSVYWYQQSLDQGLQFLIQYYNGEERAKGNILERFSAQQFPDLHSELNLSSLELGDSALYFCASSVGASGANEQFFGPGTRLTVL.

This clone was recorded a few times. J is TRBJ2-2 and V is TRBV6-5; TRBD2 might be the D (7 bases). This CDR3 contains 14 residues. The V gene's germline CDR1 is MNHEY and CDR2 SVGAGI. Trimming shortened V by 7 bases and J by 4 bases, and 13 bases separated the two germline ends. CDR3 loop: CASIGGGSTGELFF. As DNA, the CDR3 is TGTGCCAGCATAGGGGGGGGTAGCACCGGGGAGCTGTTTTTT.

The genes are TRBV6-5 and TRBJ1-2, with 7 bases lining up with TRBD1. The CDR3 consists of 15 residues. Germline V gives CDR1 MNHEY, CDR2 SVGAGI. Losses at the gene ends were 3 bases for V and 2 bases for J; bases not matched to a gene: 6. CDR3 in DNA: TGTGCCAGCAGTTATTCCCAACAGGGGAACTATGGCTACACCTTC. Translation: CASSYSQQGNYGYTF.

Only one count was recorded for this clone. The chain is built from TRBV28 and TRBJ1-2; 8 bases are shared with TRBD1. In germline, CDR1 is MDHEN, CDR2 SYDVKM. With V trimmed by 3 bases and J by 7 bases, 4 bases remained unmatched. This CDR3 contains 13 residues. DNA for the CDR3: TGTGCCAGCAGTTTTCAGGGGGCAGGTGGCTACACCTTC. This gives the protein CASSFQGAGGYTF.

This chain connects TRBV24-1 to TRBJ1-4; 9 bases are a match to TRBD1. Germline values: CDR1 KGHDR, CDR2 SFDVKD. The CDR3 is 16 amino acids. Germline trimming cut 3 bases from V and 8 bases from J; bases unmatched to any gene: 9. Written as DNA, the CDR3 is TGTGCCACCAGTGATCTACCGGGACAGGGTGGCGAAAAACTGTTTTTT. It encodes CATSDLPGQGGEKLFF.

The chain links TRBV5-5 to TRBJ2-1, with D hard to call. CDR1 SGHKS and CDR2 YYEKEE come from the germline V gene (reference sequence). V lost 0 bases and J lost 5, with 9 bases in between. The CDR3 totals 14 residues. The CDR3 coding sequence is TGTGCCAGCAGCTTGGCCGCGATAAACAATGAGCAGTTCTTC. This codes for CASSLAAINNEQFF.

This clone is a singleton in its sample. The CDR3 DNA sequence: TGTGCCAGTAGTAGAACAGGGGGAACTAATGAAAAACTGTTTTTT. It yields the protein CASSRTGGTNEKLFF. The gene calls are TRBV19 and TRBJ1-4; 8 bases line up with TRBD1. This CDR3 has 15 amino acids. Per the germline V gene, CDR1 is LNHDA and CDR2 is SQIVND (reference sequence). With 4 bases clipped from V and 1 base from J, the junction kept 2 bases outside the gene matches.

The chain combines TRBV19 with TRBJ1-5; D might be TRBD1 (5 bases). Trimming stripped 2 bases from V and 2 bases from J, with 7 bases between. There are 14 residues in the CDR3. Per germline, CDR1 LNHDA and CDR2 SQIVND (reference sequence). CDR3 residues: CASSIKQGNQPQHF. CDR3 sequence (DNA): TGTGCCAGTAGTATAAAACAGGGCAATCAGCCCCAGCATTTT.

Here the CDR3 DNA reads TGTGCCAGCAGCGCGGTTGTCGACACCGGGGAGCTGTTTTTT. It encodes CASSAVVDTGELFF. This rearrangement joins TRBV9 to TRBJ2-2; D is ambiguous. The CDR3 extends over 14 amino acids. Looked up from germline, CDR1 is SGDLS and CDR2 is YYNGEE. Trimming removed 3 bases from V and 3 bases from J, with 9 bases in between.

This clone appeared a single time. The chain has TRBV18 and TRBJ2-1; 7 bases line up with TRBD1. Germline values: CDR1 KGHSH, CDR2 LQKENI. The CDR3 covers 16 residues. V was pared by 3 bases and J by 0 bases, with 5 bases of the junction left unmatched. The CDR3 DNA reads TGTGCCAGCTCACCCACTAAGGGGGCCTCCTACAATGAGCAGTTCTTC. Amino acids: CASSPTKGASYNEQFF.

The CDR3 nucleotides are TGCGCCAGCAGCTTGGGGCCTAGCGGGGGAGTGACAGATACGCAGTATTTT. Protein sequence: CASSLGPSGGVTDTQYF. This chain uses TRBV5-1 with TRBJ2-3; TRBD2 agrees at 10 bases. Germline CDR1 SGHRS, CDR2 YFSETQ. V dropped 0 bases and J dropped 3; count of bases not matched to a gene: 7. The CDR3 length is 17 residues.

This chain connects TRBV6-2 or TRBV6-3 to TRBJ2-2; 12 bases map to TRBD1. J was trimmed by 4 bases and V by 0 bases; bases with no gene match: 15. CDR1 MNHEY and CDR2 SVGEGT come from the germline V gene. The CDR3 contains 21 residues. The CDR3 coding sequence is TGTGCCAGCAGTTACTCGCAAGCCGGGACAGGGGGCTCTTGGTTCACCGGGGAGCTGTTTTTT. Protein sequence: CASSYSQAGTGGSWFTGELFF.

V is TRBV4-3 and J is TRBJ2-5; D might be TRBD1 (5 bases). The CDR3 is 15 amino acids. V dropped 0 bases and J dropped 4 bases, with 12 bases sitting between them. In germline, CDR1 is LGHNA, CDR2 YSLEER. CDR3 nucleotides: TGCGCCAGCAGCCAAGATCTAACCCAGGGAGAGACCCAGTACTTC. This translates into CASSQDLTQGETQYF.